The clone carrying this T cell receptor (beta chain) was detected many times. Its matching antigen is unknown. This sample is drawn from a study of blood T cells in healthy people across ages. Study-wide findings and caveats: With naive T cell percentage, TCR beta diversity showed a strong correlation. Unsorted PBMC input precluded a conclusive naive versus antigen-experienced comparison.

With a J-beta primer mix and a sample-barcoded 5' primer, a second PCR ran about 7 to 11 cycles. Every sample produced at least 2.5 million CDR3-containing paired-end reads. In TCRdb, the 5' RACE reads were re-called with MiXCR into one record per CDR3 protein. The table has about 780,000 distinct CDR3 sequences, 46% seen once. Trimming stripped 0 bases from V and 4 bases from J, with 16 bases between. CDR3 length equals 15 residues. Germline V gene lookup returns CDR1 DFQATT and CDR2 SNEGSKA (reference sequence). Each donor was a healthy Caucasian individual from Russia, aged 6 to 90. Sequencing was carried out using blood. The J gene is TRBJ2-7, the V gene TRBV20-1, with D tentatively TRBD1 or TRBD2 (5 bases each). The TCR was taken from a man older than 75 in good health. This CDR3 reads CSARDRDEAGYEQYF. Here the CDR3 DNA reads TGCAGTGCTAGAGATCGGGACGAAGCCGGATACGAGCAGTACTTC.